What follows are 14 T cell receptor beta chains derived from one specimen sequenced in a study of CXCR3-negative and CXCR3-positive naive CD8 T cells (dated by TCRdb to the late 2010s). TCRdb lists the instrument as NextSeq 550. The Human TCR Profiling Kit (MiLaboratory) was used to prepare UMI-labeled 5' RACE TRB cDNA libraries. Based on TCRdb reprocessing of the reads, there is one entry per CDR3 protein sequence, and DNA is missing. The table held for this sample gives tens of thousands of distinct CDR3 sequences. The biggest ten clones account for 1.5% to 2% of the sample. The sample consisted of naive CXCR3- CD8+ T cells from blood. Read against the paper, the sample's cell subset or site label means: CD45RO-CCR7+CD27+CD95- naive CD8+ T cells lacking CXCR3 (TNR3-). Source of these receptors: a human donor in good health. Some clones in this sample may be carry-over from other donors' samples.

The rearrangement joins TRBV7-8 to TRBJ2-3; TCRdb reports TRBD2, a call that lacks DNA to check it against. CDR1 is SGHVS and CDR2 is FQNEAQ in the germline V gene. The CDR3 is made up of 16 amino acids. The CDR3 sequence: CASSGLAGSGTDTQYF.

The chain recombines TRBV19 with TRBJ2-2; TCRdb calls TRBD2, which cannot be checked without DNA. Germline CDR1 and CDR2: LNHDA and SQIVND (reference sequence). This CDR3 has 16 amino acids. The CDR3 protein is CASSIGTGLATGELFF.

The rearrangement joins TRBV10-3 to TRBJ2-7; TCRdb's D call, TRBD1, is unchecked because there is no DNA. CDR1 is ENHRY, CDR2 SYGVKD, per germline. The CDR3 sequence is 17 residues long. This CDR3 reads CAISALNPLAGPHEQYF.

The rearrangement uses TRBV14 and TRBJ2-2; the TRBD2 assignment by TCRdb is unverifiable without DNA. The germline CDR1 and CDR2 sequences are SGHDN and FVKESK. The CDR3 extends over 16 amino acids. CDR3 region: CASSQEGRAYTGELFF.

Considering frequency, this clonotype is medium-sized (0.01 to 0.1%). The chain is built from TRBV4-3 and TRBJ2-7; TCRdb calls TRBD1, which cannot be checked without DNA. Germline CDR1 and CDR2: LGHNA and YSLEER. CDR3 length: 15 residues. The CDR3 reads CASSQDETGFLEQYF.

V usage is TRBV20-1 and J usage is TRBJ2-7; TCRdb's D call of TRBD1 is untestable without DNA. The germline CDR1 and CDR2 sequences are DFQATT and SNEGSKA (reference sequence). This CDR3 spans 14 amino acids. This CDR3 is CSARGSGAIPEQYF.

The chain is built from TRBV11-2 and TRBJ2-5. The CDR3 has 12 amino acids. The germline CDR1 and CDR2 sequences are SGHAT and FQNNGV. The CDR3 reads CASRTLQETQYF.

The CDR3 sequence: CASSLAGGYDNEQFF. The chain has TRBV5-1 and TRBJ2-1; TCRdb's D call of TRBD2 is untestable without DNA. CDR3 length equals 15 residues. Germline V gives CDR1 SGHRS, CDR2 YFSETQ.

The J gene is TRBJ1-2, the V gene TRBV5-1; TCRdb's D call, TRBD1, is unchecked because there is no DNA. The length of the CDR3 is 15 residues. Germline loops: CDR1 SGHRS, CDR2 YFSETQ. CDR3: CASSFTSRVSSGYTF. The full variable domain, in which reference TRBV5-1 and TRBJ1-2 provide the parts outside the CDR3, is KAGVTQTPRYLIKTRGQQVTLSCSPISGHRSVSWYQQTPGQGLQFLFEYFSETQRNKGNFPGRFSGRQFSNSRSEMNVSTLELGDSALYLCASSFTSRVSSGYTFGSGTRLTVV.

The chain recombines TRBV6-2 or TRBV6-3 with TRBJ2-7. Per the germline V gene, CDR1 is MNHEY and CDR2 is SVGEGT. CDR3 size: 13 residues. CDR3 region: CASSPDSANEQYF.

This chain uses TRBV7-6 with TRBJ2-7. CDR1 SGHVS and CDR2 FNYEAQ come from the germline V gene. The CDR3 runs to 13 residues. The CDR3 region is CASSSGPTTPQYF.

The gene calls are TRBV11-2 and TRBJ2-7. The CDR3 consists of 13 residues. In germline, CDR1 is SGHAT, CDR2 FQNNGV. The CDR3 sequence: CASSYPDPYEQYF.

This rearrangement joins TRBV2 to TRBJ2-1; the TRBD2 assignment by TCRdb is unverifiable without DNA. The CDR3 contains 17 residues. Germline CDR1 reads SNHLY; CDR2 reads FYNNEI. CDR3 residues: CASSEVSLAGGVDEQFF.

The CDR3 sequence is CASLAFGLAGARNTGELFF. The V and J genes are TRBV28 and TRBJ2-2; no DNA is available, so the TRBD2 call from TCRdb remains unchecked. This CDR3 comprises 19 residues. Germline CDR1 MDHEN, CDR2 SYDVKM.